This T cell receptor (beta chain) was observed in a study of chemoradiotherapy in HPV16-positive cancers. Study-level background: Functional T-cell assays on two HPV16-positive patients' cells defined candidate HPV-specific clones and common TCR motifs.

Repertoires were sampled repeatedly during chemoradiotherapy. Study outcomes and limitations: HPV-specific T cells were functionally defined from only a couple of HPV16-positive patients.

Germline CDR1 is MNHEY and CDR2 is SVGAGI. V was cut by 0 bases and J by 2 bases, with 5 bases left in between. CDR3 length: 14 amino acids. As to this clone: Its antigen is not known.

TCRdb's copy holds only in-frame clones and misses some; the assay was immunoSEQ multiplex PCR. The sample lists 8,500 to 14,000 clones; just over 90% were seen once. The starting material was blood, obtained from a patient who underwent chemoradiotherapy. This receptor was taken from a human donor with HPV-associated anogenital cancer. This chain joins TRBV6-5 and TRBJ2-1; a weak D match, TRBD2 (5 bases). CDR3 in amino acids: CASSYSLAYNEQFF. The CDR3 bases are TGTGCCAGCAGTTACTCACTAGCCTACAATGAGCAGTTCTTC.